The 2 T cell receptor beta chains listed next were all sequenced from one sample in a study of blood T cell repertoires in COVID-19. TCRdb keeps only in-frame clones here, not all; method: immunoSEQ multiplex PCR. The sample lists 190,000 or so clones, 86% occurring once. Sequenced: PBMCs or T cells enriched from blood (not recorded which). These receptors were obtained from a young woman who had recovered from COVID-19.

V is TRBV14 and J is TRBJ2-7; D not certain. V was shortened by 4 bases and J by 4 bases, with 11 bases between the two germline ends. CDR1 and CDR2 (germline): SGHDN, FVKESK. CDR3 length: 13 amino acids. The CDR3, as DNA: TGTGCCAGCAGCCTCCTCCGGTCGTACGAGCAGTACTTC. Residues: CASSLLRSYEQYF.

The chain couples TRBV28 to TRBJ2-1; tentatively, D is TRBD2 (6 bases). Trimming shortened V by 6 bases and J by 7 bases, and 16 bases separated the two germline ends. From germline, CDR1 is MDHEN and CDR2 SYDVKM. The length of the CDR3 is 14 residues. Written as DNA, the CDR3 is TGTGCCAGCAGGGCCGCGGGACTCCTGAATGAGCAGTTCTTC. Translation: CASRAAGLLNEQFF. Full variable domain (outside the CDR3, taken from reference TRBV28 and TRBJ2-1): DVKVTQSSRYLVKRTGEKVFLECVQDMDHENMFWYRQDPGLGLRLIYFSYDVKMKEKGDIPEGYSVSREKKERFSLILESASTNQTSMYLCASRAAGLLNEQFFGPGTRLTVL.